Each of the 4 T cell receptor beta chains below was sequenced from the same sample in a study of blood T cell repertoires in COVID-19. Data came from immunoSEQ multiplex PCR; TCRdb stores just in-frame clones and leaves some out. This sample has 150,000 to 200,000 clones; around 80% occur once, and the top ten carry roughly a sixth. Sequencing input: PBMCs or T cells enriched from blood (not recorded which). The receptors stem from a woman aged 50 to 60 with acute COVID-19.

V gene TRBV18 combines with J gene TRBJ1-2; no reliable D call. The V and J ends lost 6 bases and 3 bases respectively, with 14 bases between them. Germline assignment: CDR1 KGHSH and CDR2 LQKENI. The CDR3 length is 14 residues. CDR3 loop: CASSSQEGHYGYTF. The DNA of the CDR3 is TGTGCCAGCTCGAGTCAGGAGGGTCACTATGGCTACACCTTC.

The rearrangement joins TRBV28 to TRBJ1-2; no firm D call. Looked up from germline, CDR1 is MDHEN and CDR2 is SYDVKM. CDR3 size: 12 residues. V lost 3 bases, J lost 8 bases, and 10 bases lay in between. CDR3 DNA sequence: TGTGCCAGCAGTTTGGAGGGAGTGGGCTACACCTTC. Its protein product is CASSLEGVGYTF.

V is TRBV6-1 and J is TRBJ2-3; 10 positions match TRBD2. The V gene end was trimmed by 0 bases and the J gene end by 7 bases; junction bases not matched to a gene: 13. Germline V gene lookup returns CDR1 MNHNS and CDR2 SASEGT. The CDR3 is 18 residues long. This CDR3 reads CASSEAPPVAGGSNTQYF. DNA for the CDR3: TGTGCCAGCAGTGAAGCCCCCCCGGTAGCGGGGGGATCTAATACGCAGTATTTT.

This chain uses TRBV14 with TRBJ1-2, with 11 bases matching TRBD1. Germline trimming cut 6 bases from V and 4 bases from J; bases unmatched to any gene: 7. Germline assignment: CDR1 SGHDN and CDR2 FVKESK. This CDR3 comprises 15 residues. CDR3 DNA sequence: TGTGCCAGCAGAAAAACCGGGACAGGGGGCTATGGCTACACCTTC. Its protein product is CASRKTGTGGYGYTF.